The entry that follows covers one T cell receptor (beta chain) sequence. Its antigen is not known. Some clones are missing from TCRdb's copy, which holds only in-frame ones; the method was immunoSEQ multiplex PCR. Of some 180,000 clones in the sample, around 90% are singletons; the top ten hold 1.9%. The data are from a study of T cell responses to AZD1222 COVID-19 vaccine. Study results and caveats: Clonal diversity was possibly underestimated, and white British individuals and females predominated among donors. As reported, nearly half of all spike-specific TCRs target variant regions that are unmutated. Spike-specific TCR breadth rose after two AZD1222 doses, and depth rose as well. Among AZD1222 vaccinees, only 5 to 7 were seropositive at baseline.

The sample was peripheral blood, taken 28 days after the second AZD1222 dose. This TCR derives from an adult who received the AZD1222 COVID-19 vaccine.

The CDR3: CASSITPDRGAIGYTF. The CDR3 bases are TGTGCCAGTAGTATTACCCCCGACAGGGGAGCTATTGGCTACACCTTC. The V call is TRBV19, the J call TRBJ1-2; 8 bases line up with TRBD1. CDR3 length: 16 amino acids. Per the germline V gene, CDR1 is LNHDA and CDR2 is SQIVND (reference sequence). V gave up 3 bases and J gave up 7 bases; unmatched junction bases: 13.